The clone carrying this T cell receptor beta chain was picked up one time. These data come from a study of blood T cell repertoires in COVID-19. Profiled with immunoSEQ multiplex PCR; TCRdb holds only in-frame clones, not every one. The data show around 190,000 clones, around 80% seen once. Trimming took 6 bases from V and 3 from J, leaving 15 bases between them. The CDR3 runs 15 residues. Germline lookup yields CDR1 LNHDA and CDR2 SQIVND (reference sequence). The chain is built from TRBV19 and TRBJ1-5, with D perhaps matching TRBD1 (6 bases). The sequence was obtained from a human donor in a cohort sampled during active COVID-19. Sequencing input: peripheral blood. CDR3 loop: CASSRSRDTNQPQHF. For the CDR3, the DNA is TGTGCCAGTAGCCGATCCCGGGACACCAATCAGCCCCAGCATTTT.